The TCR beta chain described here comes from a study of blood T cell repertoires in COVID-19. CDR1 is SGHRS and CDR2 is YFSETQ in the germline V gene. Trimming pared 7 bases from V and 4 bases from J, leaving 12 bases between. The CDR3 is made up of 14 amino acids. Sequencing used immunoSEQ multiplex PCR; TCRdb keeps in-frame clones, though not all of them. The table has about 74,000 clones, approximately 88% seen once. The source material was peripheral blood. The clonotype originates from a man aged 45-65 years with active COVID-19. The chain combines TRBV5-1 with TRBJ1-6, with a tentative D call TRBD1 (5 bases). The CDR3 region is CASSWGDYNSPLHF. The CDR3 DNA follows: TGCGCCAGCTCCTGGGGGGATTATAATTCACCCCTCCACTTT.